A single sample gave rise to the 5 T cell receptor beta chains below, sequenced in a study of blood T cell repertoires in COVID-19 (TCRdb year 2020). Libraries were constructed by the immunoSEQ multiplex PCR assay. TCRdb re-hosts the immuneACCESS table, in-frame sequences only. Its copies lack some clones; in the studies checked, an unresolved V gene accounts for under half of them, and the cause for the rest is not known. The table for this sample lists a few hundred thousand clones; roughly 90% of them were counted only once. 2.1% of the sample comes from the top ten. Sequencing was carried out using peripheral blood. Receptors originate from a woman aged 60 to 75 with COVID-19, enrolled during active disease.

The J gene is TRBJ1-1, the V gene TRBV5-1; D gene ambiguous. This CDR3 has 13 residues. Trimming removed 3 bases from V and 0 bases from J, with 6 bases in between. CDR1 SGHRS and CDR2 YFSETQ come from the germline V gene. CDR3 in amino acids: CASSSYMNTEAFF. CDR3 nucleotides: TGCGCCAGCAGCTCGTACATGAACACTGAAGCTTTCTTT.

The V and J genes are TRBV6-2 or TRBV6-3 and TRBJ1-2; maybe TRBD1 (6 bases). This CDR3 has 14 residues. V shed 2 bases and J shed 6 bases, with 13 bases lying between them. CDR1 MNHEY and CDR2 SVGEGT come from the germline V gene. The CDR3 DNA is TGTGCCAGCAGTTACCAGACAGGATTCAATGGCTACACCTTC. Encoded protein: CASSYQTGFNGYTF.

In its sample, this clone was seen a few times. The chain is built from TRBV2 and TRBJ2-7; 12 bases map to TRBD1. Losses at the gene ends were 5 bases for V and 2 bases for J; bases not matched to a gene: 4. The CDR3 length is 15 residues. Germline V gene data show CDR1 as SNHLY and CDR2 as FYNNEI. The CDR3 DNA reads TGTGCCAGCAGTCTCCGGGACAGGGGGCCCTACGAGCAGTACTTC. Protein product: CASSLRDRGPYEQYF.

This chain uses TRBV9 with TRBJ1-2; 8 nucleotides match TRBD1. Losses at the gene ends were 7 bases for V and 2 bases for J; bases not matched to a gene: 1. CDR3 size: 12 residues. Germline CDR1 reads SGDLS; CDR2 reads YYNGEE. This chain's CDR3 is CASYRGNYGYTF. The CDR3 DNA is TGTGCCAGCTACAGGGGGAACTATGGCTACACCTTC.

The chain links TRBV18 to TRBJ1-2; D may be TRBD1 (5 bases). The CDR3 totals 13 residues. V was clipped by 2 bases and J by 6 bases, with 10 bases between them. The germline V gene has CDR1 KGHSH and CDR2 LQKENI. CDR3 sequence: CASSPVQGDGYTF. Here the CDR3 DNA reads TGTGCCAGCTCACCAGTGCAGGGTGATGGCTACACCTTC.